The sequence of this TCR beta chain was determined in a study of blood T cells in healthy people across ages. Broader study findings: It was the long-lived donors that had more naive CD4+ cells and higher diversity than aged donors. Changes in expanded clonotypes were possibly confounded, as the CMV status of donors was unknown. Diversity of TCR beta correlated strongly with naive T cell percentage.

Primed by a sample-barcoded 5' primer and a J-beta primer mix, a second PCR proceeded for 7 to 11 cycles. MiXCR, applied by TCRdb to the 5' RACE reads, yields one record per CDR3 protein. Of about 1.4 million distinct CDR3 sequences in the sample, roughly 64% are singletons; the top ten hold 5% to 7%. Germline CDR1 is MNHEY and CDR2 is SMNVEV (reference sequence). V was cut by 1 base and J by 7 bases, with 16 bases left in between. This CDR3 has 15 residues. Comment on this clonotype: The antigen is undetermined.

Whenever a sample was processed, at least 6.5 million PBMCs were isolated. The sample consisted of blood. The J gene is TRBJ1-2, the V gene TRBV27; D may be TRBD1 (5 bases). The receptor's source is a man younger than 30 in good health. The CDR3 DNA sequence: TGTGCCAGCAGTTTATTCCCGGGAGGGGAGTGTGGCTACACCTTC. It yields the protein CASSLFPGGECGYTF.